The following is a T cell receptor beta chain sequence with its context. CDR3 size: 15 residues. The V segment lost 5 bases and the J segment 4 bases; nucleotides outside the gene matches: 5. Germline CDR1 is SGHVS and CDR2 is FQNEAQ. The sample is drawn from a study of PD-L1 blockade in urothelial cancer. Study-level information: The researchers analyzed blood 3 weeks (second dose) and 6 weeks after treatment start.

Only in-frame clones appear in the TCRdb table, and some are missing; sequencing was by immunoSEQ multiplex PCR. The table lists 60,000 to 85,000 clones, 87% of them singletons. The sequences come from PBMCs, collected around atezolizumab (anti-PD-L1) treatment. This receptor was taken from an older woman with urothelial cancer. The V gene is TRBV7-8, the J gene TRBJ2-6; 7 bases match TRBD2. For the CDR3, the DNA is TGTGCCAGCAGCCAGCGGGATCTGGGGGCCAACGTCCTGACTTTC. This encodes CASSQRDLGANVLTF.